This entry is about one T cell receptor (beta chain). These data come from a study of immune characterization of retroperitoneal liposarcoma. Trimming removed 6 bases at V and 2 bases at J, with 12 bases between. The CDR3 contains 14 residues. Per the germline V gene, CDR1 is MNHNY and CDR2 is SVGAGI (reference sequence). TCRdb ran MiXCR on the PCR reads and lists one entry per CDR3 protein. The sample includes 3,000 or so distinct CDR3 sequences, under 55% of them seen just once. The gene calls are TRBV6-6 and TRBJ2-3; TRBD2 might be the D (5 bases). The sequenced sample consisted of tumor tissue. This clonotype originated in a male donor with retroperitoneal liposarcoma. The CDR3 DNA reads as TGTGCCAGCAGCAACTCGGAGGCCACAGATACGCAGTATTTT. Encoded protein: CASSNSEATDTQYF.